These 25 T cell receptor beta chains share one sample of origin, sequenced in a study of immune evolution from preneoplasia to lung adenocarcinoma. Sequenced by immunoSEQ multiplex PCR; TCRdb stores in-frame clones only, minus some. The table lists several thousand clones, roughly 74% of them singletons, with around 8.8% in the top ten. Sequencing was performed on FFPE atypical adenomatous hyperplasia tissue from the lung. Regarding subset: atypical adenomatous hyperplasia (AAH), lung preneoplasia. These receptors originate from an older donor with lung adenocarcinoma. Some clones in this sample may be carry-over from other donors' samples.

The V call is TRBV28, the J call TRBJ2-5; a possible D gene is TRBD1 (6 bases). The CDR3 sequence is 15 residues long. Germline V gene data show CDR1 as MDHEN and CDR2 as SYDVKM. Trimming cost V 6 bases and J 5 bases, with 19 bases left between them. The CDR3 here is CASRERTGKGETQYF. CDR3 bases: TGTGCCAGCAGGGAAAGAACAGGGAAAGGGGAGACCCAGTACTTC.

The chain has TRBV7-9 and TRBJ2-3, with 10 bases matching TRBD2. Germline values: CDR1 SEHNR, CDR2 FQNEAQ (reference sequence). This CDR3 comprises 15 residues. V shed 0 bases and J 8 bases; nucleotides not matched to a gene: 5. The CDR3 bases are TGTGCCAGCAGCTTAGCTGGGCTAGCGGGGGCTACGCAGTATTTT. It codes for CASSLAGLAGATQYF.

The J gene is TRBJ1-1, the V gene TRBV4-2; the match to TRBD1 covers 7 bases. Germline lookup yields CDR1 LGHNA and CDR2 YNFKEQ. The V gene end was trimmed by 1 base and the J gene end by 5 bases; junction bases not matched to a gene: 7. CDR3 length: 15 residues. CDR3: CASSQVGGGRTEAFF. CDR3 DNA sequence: TGTGCCAGCAGCCAAGTCGGAGGGGGCAGGACTGAAGCTTTCTTT.

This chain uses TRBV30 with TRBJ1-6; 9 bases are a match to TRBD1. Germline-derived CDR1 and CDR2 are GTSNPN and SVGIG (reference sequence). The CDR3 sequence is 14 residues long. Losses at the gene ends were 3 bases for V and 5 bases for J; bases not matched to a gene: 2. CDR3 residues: CAWSRQGDNSPLHF. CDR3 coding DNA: TGTGCCTGGAGCAGACAGGGGGATAATTCACCCCTCCACTTT.

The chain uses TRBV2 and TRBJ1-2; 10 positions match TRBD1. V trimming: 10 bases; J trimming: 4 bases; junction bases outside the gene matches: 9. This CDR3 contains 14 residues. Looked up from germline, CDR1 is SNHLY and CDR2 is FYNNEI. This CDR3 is CATSDRGGAYGYTF. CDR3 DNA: TGTGCCACCTCGGACAGGGGGGGTGCCTATGGCTACACCTTC.

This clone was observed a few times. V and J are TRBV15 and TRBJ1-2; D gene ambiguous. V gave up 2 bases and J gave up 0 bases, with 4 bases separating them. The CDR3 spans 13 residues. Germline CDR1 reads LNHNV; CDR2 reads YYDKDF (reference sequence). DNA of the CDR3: TGTGCCACCAGCAGACAGACTAACTATGGCTACACCTTC. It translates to CATSRQTNYGYTF.

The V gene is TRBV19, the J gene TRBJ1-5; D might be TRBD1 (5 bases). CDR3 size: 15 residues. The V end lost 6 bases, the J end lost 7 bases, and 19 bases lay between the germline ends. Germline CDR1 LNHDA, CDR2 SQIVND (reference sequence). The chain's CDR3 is CASRRPGTGGQPQHF. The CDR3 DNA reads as TGTGCCAGTAGGCGACCCGGGACGGGCGGGCAGCCCCAGCATTTT.

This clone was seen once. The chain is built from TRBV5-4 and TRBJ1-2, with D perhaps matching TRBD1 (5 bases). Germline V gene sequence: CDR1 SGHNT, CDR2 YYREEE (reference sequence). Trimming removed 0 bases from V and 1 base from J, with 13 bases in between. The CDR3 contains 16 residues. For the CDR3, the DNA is TGTGCCAGCAGCTTGGACTCGACAGTTTTTAACTATGGCTACACCTTC. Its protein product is CASSLDSTVFNYGYTF.

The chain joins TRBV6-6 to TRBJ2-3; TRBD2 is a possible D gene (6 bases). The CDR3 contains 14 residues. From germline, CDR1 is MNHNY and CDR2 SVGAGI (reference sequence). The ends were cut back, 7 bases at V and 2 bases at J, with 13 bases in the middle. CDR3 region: CASKLGLHTDTQYF. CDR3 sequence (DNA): TGTGCCAGCAAACTGGGACTGCACACAGATACGCAGTATTTT.

The CDR3 nucleotides are TGTGCCAGCAGCTTAGAGACTAGCGCGTACAATGAGCAGTTCTTC. Protein product: CASSLETSAYNEQFF. This rearrangement joins TRBV7-9 to TRBJ2-1; 8 nucleotides align to TRBD2. The V segment lost 1 base and the J segment 4 bases; nucleotides outside the gene matches: 3. CDR1 is SEHNR, CDR2 FQNEAQ, per germline (reference sequence). There are 15 residues in the CDR3.

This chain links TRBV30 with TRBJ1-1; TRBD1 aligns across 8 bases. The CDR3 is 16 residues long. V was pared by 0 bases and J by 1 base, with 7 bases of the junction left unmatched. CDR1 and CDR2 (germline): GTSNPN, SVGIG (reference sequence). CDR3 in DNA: TGTGCCTGGAGTGTACAGGCAGGGGGCTCGAACACTGAAGCTTTCTTT. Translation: CAWSVQAGGSNTEAFF.

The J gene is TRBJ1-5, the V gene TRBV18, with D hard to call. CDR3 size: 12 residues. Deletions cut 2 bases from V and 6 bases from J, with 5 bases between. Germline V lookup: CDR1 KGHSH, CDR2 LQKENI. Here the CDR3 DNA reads TGTGCCAGCTCACCAGTCGGTCAGCCCCAGCATTTT. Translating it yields CASSPVGQPQHF.

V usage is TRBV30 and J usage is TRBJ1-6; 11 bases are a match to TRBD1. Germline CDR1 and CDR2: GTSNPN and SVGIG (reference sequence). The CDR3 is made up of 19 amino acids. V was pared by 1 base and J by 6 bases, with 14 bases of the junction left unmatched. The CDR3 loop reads CAWSAWRDRGTSFNSPLHF. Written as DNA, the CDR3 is TGTGCCTGGAGTGCCTGGCGGGACAGGGGGACCTCATTTAATTCACCCCTCCACTTT.

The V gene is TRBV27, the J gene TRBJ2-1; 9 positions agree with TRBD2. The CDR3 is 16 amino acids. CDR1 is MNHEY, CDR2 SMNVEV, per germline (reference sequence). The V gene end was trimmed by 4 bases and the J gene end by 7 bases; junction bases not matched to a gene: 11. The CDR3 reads CASSSLSSGGFNEQFF. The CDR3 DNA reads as TGTGCCAGCAGTTCCCTGAGTAGCGGGGGATTTAATGAGCAGTTCTTC.

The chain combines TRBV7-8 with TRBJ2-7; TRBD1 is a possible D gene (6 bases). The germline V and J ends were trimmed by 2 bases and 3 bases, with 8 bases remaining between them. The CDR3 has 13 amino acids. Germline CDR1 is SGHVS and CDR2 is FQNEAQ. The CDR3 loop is CASSLRDIYEQYF. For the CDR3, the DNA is TGTGCCAGCAGCTTAAGGGACATCTACGAGCAGTACTTC.

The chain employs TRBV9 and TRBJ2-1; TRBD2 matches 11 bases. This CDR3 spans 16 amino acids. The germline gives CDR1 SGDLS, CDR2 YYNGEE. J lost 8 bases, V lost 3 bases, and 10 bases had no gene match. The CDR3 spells CASSAYSGGAGDEQFF. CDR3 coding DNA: TGTGCCAGCAGCGCGTATAGCGGGGGGGCCGGAGATGAGCAGTTCTTC.

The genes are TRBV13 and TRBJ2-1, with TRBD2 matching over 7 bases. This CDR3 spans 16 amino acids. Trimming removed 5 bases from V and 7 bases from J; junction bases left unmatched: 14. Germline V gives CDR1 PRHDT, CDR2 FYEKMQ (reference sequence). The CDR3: CASSPGGEGLGNEQFF. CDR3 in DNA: TGTGCCAGCAGCCCTGGGGGGGAGGGCCTAGGAAATGAGCAGTTCTTC.

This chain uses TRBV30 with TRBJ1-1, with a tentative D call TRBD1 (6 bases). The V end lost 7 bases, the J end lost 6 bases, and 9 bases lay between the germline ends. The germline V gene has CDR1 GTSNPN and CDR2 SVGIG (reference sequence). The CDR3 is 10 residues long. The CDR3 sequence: CASRGAEAFF. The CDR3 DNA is TGTGCCTCGAGGGGGGCTGAAGCTTTCTTT. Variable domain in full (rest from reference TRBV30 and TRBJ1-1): SQTIHQWPATLVQPVGSPLSLECTVEGTSNPNLYWYRQAAGRGLQLLFYSVGIGQISSEVPQNLSASRPQDRQFILSSKKLLLSDSGFYLCASRGAEAFFGQGTRLTVV.

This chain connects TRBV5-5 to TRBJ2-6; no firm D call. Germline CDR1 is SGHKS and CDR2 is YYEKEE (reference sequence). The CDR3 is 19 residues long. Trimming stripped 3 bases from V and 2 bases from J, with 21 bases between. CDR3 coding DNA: TGTGCCAGCAGCTGGGAAGGCAGTGTTGGTGGGACTGGGGCCAACGTCCTGACTTTC. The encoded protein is CASSWEGSVGGTGANVLTF.

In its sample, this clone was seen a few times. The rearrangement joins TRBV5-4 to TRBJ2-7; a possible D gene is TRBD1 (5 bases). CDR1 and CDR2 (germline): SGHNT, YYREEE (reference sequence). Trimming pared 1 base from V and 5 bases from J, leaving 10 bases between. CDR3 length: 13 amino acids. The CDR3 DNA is TGTGCCAGCAGCTTGTACAGCAGGGACGAGCAGTACTTC. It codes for CASSLYSRDEQYF.

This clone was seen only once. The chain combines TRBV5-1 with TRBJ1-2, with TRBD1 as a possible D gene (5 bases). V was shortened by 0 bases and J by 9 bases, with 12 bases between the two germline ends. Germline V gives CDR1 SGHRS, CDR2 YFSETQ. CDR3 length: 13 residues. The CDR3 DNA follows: TGCGCCAGCAGCTTGGGGCAGGGAGGGAGCTACACCTTC. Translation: CASSLGQGGSYTF.

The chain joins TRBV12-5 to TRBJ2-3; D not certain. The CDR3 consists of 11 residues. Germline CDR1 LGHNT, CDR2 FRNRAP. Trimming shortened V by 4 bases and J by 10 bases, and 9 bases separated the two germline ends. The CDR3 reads CASGSGRPQYF. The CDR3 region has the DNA TGTGCTAGTGGTTCCGGTAGACCGCAGTATTTT.

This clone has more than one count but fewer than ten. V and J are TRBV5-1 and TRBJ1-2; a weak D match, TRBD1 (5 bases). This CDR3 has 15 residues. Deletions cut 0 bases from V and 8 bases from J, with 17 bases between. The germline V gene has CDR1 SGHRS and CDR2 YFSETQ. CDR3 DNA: TGCGCCAGCAGCTTGGCCCCATGGGACGTTTCCGGCTACACCTTC. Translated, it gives CASSLAPWDVSGYTF. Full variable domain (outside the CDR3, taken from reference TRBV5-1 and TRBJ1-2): KAGVTQTPRYLIKTRGQQVTLSCSPISGHRSVSWYQQTPGQGLQFLFEYFSETQRNKGNFPGRFSGRQFSNSRSEMNVSTLELGDSALYLCASSLAPWDVSGYTFGSGTRLTVV.

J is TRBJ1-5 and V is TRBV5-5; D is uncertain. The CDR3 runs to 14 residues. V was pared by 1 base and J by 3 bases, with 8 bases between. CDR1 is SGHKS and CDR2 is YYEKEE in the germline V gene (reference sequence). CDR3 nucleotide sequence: TGTGCCAGCAGCTTGTGGGGTTACAATCAGCCCCAGCATTTT. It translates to CASSLWGYNQPQHF.

In DNA, the CDR3 is TGTGCCTGTGTAGCGTCCGGGGTAGATACGCAGTATTTT. As protein: CACVASGVDTQYF. The V call is TRBV30, the J call TRBJ2-3, with D possibly being TRBD2 (5 bases). Germline V gene sequence: CDR1 GTSNPN, CDR2 SVGIG (reference sequence). Between the trimmed V and J ends, which lost 6 bases and 5 bases, there was a span of 15 bases. CDR3 length: 13 amino acids. Full variable domain (rest looked up from reference TRBV30 and TRBJ2-3): SQTIHQWPATLVQPVGSPLSLECTVEGTSNPNLYWYRQAAGRGLQLLFYSVGIGQISSEVPQNLSASRPQDRQFILSSKKLLLSDSGFYLCACVASGVDTQYFGPGTRLTVL.